The 14 T cell receptor beta chains reported below all come from one sample, sequenced in a study of blood T cell dynamics during melanoma immunotherapy. Sample time point: week 3, after first cycle of checkpoint inhibitor. Some clones are missing from TCRdb's copy, which holds only in-frame ones; the method was immunoSEQ multiplex PCR. This sample has some 12,000 clones, with around nine tenths found just once. Specimen: blood, collected from a patient treated with checkpoint blockade. The receptors were sampled from a human donor with melanoma.

The chain combines TRBV6-6 with TRBJ2-2; a possible D gene is TRBD1 (5 bases). The CDR3 consists of 14 residues. V was cut by 5 bases and J by 1 base, with 8 bases left in between. Germline CDR1 is MNHNY and CDR2 is SVGAGI (reference sequence). Here the CDR3 DNA reads TGTGCCAGCAGTCTCGACAGGAACACCGGGGAGCTGTTTTTT. This codes for CASSLDRNTGELFF.

This sequence joins TRBV7-2 and TRBJ1-4, with no clear D. This CDR3 is 15 amino acids long. Trimming removed 0 bases at V and 4 bases at J, with 9 bases between. Per the germline V gene, CDR1 is SGHTA and CDR2 is FQGNSA. CDR3 nucleotides: TGTGCCAGCAGCTTAGCGGGCAGAGATAATGAAAAACTGTTTTTT. Its protein is CASSLAGRDNEKLFF. Variable domain in full (rest from reference TRBV7-2 and TRBJ1-4): GAGVSQSPSNKVTEKGKDVELRCDPISGHTALYWYRQSLGQGLEFLIYFQGNSAPDKSGLPSDRFSAERTGGSVSTLTIQRTQQEDSAVYLCASSLAGRDNEKLFFGSGTQLSVL.

The genes are TRBV4-3 and TRBJ2-7; 9 nucleotides agree with TRBD1. CDR1 LGHNA and CDR2 YSLEER come from the germline V gene. The V segment lost 4 bases and the J segment 5 bases; nucleotides outside the gene matches: 6. The CDR3 consists of 14 residues. DNA for the CDR3: TGCGCCAGCAGCCCCGGACAGGGGTGGGACGAGCAGTACTTC. Translation gives CASSPGQGWDEQYF.

The J gene is TRBJ1-1, the V gene TRBV7-2; 7 bases fit TRBD1. CDR1 and CDR2 (germline): SGHTA, FQGNSA. This CDR3 comprises 15 residues. Trimming cost V 8 bases and J 4 bases; bases outside gene matches: 13. This CDR3 is CASVPRQGGTTEAFF. The CDR3 region has the DNA TGTGCCAGCGTCCCAAGACAGGGTGGAACCACTGAAGCTTTCTTT.

The V gene is TRBV9, the J gene TRBJ2-3, with TRBD2 matching over 10 bases. The CDR3 totals 16 residues. Germline assignment: CDR1 SGDLS and CDR2 YYNGEE. After removal of 4 bases from V and 9 bases from J, the junction contained 14 bases not matched to a gene. The CDR3 DNA reads as TGTGCCAGCAGCCCCAGGGGGGGAGCGGGGGGGCACACGCAGTATTTT. It translates to CASSPRGGAGGHTQYF.

The chain employs TRBV5-6 and TRBJ1-6; D unresolved. The CDR3 contains 13 residues. Trimming took 0 bases from V and 10 from J, leaving 8 bases between them. Germline CDR1 is SGHDT and CDR2 is YYEEEE. The CDR3 reads CASSLVVGSPLHF. DNA of the CDR3: TGTGCCAGCAGCTTGGTAGTGGGGTCACCCCTCCACTTT.

The chain uses TRBV29-1 and TRBJ2-2; either TRBD1 or TRBD2 may supply D (6 bases each). The V and J ends lost 7 bases and 4 bases respectively, with 16 bases between them. The CDR3 extends over 14 amino acids. Looked up from germline, CDR1 is SQVTM and CDR2 is ANQGSEA. The CDR3 nucleotides read TGCAGCGCCGATCCGGGGGCGGTCACCGGGGAGCTGTTTTTT. This translates into CSADPGAVTGELFF.

The chain is built from TRBV5-8 and TRBJ1-4; D gene uncertain. The CDR3 has 15 amino acids. V dropped 5 bases and J dropped 2 bases, with 13 bases sitting between them. Germline assignment: CDR1 SGHTS and CDR2 YDEGEE. CDR3 amino acids: CASRSYGSTNEKLFF. Written as DNA, the CDR3 is TGTGCCAGCAGATCCTATGGTTCGACTAATGAAAAACTGTTTTTT. Full variable domain (outside the CDR3, taken from reference TRBV5-8 and TRBJ1-4): EAGVTQSPTHLIKTRGQQATLRCSPISGHTSVYWYQQALGLGLQFLLWYDEGEERNRGNFPPRFSGRQFPNYSSELNVNALELEDSALYLCASRSYGSTNEKLFFGSGTQLSVL.

This chain connects TRBV11-2 to TRBJ2-7; D possibly corresponds to TRBD2 (6 bases). Trimming removed 0 bases from V and 6 bases from J, with 9 bases in between. Germline CDR1 is SGHAT and CDR2 is FQNNGV. The CDR3 is 13 residues long. The CDR3 sequence: CASSLESGGEQYF. The CDR3 DNA sequence: TGTGCCAGCAGCTTAGAGTCCGGGGGCGAGCAGTACTTC.

The chain links TRBV19 to TRBJ1-5; D unclear. Trimming stripped 5 bases from V and 5 bases from J, with 16 bases between. The germline V gene has CDR1 LNHDA and CDR2 SQIVND (reference sequence). There are 15 residues in the CDR3. The CDR3 DNA reads TGTGCCAGTAGTCCGGACGGCTTCAGTGATCAGCCCCAGCATTTT. Its translation: CASSPDGFSDQPQHF.

This chain connects TRBV7-2 to TRBJ2-7, with 11 bases that match TRBD2. After removal of 6 bases from V and 2 bases from J, the junction contained 12 bases not matched to a gene. Per germline, CDR1 SGHTA and CDR2 FQGNSA. The CDR3 is made up of 17 amino acids. The CDR3 sequence: CASSHRLAGTLPYEQYF. The CDR3 coding sequence is TGTGCCAGCAGTCATCGACTAGCGGGGACCCTCCCCTACGAGCAGTACTTC. Supplemented by reference TRBV7-2 and TRBJ2-7, the full variable domain reads GAGVSQSPSNKVTEKGKDVELRCDPISGHTALYWYRQSLGQGLEFLIYFQGNSAPDKSGLPSDRFSAERTGGSVSTLTIQRTQQEDSAVYLCASSHRLAGTLPYEQYFGPGTRLTVT.

The chain employs TRBV6-9 and TRBJ2-7; no definite D call. Trimming took 10 bases from V and 2 from J, leaving 15 bases between them. This CDR3 contains 13 residues. CDR1 is MNHGY, CDR2 SVAAGI, per germline. CDR3 DNA: TGTGCCACCCCCGACGATCTAACCTACGAGCAGTACTTC. Its translation is CATPDDLTYEQYF.

CDR3 DNA sequence: TGTGCCAGCACCCGAGGGGATACGAACACTGAAGCTTTCTTT. It yields the protein CASTRGDTNTEAFF. This chain links TRBV28 with TRBJ1-1; D is possibly TRBD1 (5 bases). The CDR3 has 14 amino acids. V lost 7 bases, J lost 1 base, and 13 bases lay in between. Germline CDR1 MDHEN, CDR2 SYDVKM.

The chain joins TRBV6-5 to TRBJ1-4; D gene uncertain. Per germline, CDR1 MNHEY and CDR2 SVGAGI. V was pared by 5 bases and J by 8 bases, with 15 bases between. This CDR3 comprises 14 residues. CDR3 loop: CASSLKGAREKLFF. The CDR3 region has the DNA TGTGCCAGCAGTCTAAAGGGCGCGCGGGAAAAACTGTTTTTT.